This T cell receptor (beta chain) stems from a study of CD8+ T cells in alopecia areata. The CDR3 runs to 14 residues. V was cut by 1 base and J by 4 bases, with 13 bases left in between. CDR1 is SQVTM, CDR2 ANQGSEA, per germline. Documented treatment: oral pan-JAK inhibitor, 5-10 mg twice daily. PBMCs yielded sorted CD4+ and CD8+ T cells. General study findings and limits: Many expanded lesional clones persisted in scalp and blood during tofacitinib treatment.

Note on this clone: Antigen unknown.

Reverse transcription of extracted RNA yielded cDNA, which provided the sequencing template. Sequencing used immunoSEQ multiplex PCR; TCRdb keeps in-frame clones, though not all of them. Of 150,000 to 200,000 clones listed, roughly 50% are singletons. The receptor was derived from a human donor with alopecia areata. The sequencing used CD4+ T cells sorted from blood, collected between weeks 55 and 65, from a patient treated with tofacitinib. This rearrangement joins TRBV29-1 to TRBJ1-2; the D gene is possibly TRBD1 (5 bases). For the CDR3, the DNA is TGCAGCGTTGAAGTCAGGGAACGAGGCTATGGCTACACCTTC. Its protein product is CSVEVRERGYGYTF.